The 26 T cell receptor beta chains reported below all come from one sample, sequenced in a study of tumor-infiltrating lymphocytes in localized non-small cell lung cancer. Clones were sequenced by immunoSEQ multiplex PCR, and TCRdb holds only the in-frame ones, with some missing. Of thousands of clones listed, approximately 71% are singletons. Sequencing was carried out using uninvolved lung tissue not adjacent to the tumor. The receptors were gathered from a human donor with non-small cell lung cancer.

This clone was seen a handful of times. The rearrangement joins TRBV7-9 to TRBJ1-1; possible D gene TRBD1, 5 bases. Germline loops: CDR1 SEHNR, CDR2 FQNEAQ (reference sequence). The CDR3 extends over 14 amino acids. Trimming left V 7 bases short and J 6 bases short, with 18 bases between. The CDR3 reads CASTRQRARAEAFF. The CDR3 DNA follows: TGTGCCAGCACCCGACAGAGGGCGAGAGCTGAAGCTTTCTTT. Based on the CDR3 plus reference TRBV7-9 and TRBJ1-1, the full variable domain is DTGVSQNPRHKITKRGQNVTFRCDPISEHNRLYWYRQTLGQGPEFLTYFQNEAQLEKSRLLSDRFSAERPKGSFSTLEIQRTEQGDSAMYLCASTRQRARAEAFFGQGTRLTVV.

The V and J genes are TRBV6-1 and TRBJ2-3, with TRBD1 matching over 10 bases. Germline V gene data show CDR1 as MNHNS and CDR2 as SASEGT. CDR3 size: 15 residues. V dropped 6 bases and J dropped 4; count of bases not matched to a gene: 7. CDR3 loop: CASRARQGASDTQYF. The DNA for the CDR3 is TGTGCCAGCAGGGCTCGACAGGGGGCATCAGATACGCAGTATTTT.

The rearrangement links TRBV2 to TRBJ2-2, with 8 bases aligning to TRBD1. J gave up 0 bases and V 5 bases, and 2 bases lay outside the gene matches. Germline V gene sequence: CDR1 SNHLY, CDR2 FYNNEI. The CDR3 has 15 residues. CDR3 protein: CASSPQGANTGELFF. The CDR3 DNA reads TGTGCCAGCAGTCCACAGGGGGCGAACACCGGGGAGCTGTTTTTT. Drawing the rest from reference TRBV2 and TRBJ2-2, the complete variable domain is EPEVTQTPSHQVTQMGQEVILRCVPISNHLYFYWYRQILGQKVEFLVSFYNNEISEKSEIFDDQFSVERPDGSNFTLKIRSTKLEDSAMYFCASSPQGANTGELFFGEGSRLTVL.

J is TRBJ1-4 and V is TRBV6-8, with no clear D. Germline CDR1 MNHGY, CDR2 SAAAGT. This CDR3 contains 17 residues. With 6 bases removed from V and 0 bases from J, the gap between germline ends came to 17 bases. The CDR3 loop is CASRVFQKKTTNEKLFF. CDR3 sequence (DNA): TGTGCCAGCAGAGTTTTCCAAAAAAAAACAACTAATGAAAAACTGTTTTTT.

The DNA for the CDR3 is TGTGCCAGCAAGGGACAGTGGAATCAGCCCCAGCATTTT. It encodes CASKGQWNQPQHF. The rearrangement joins TRBV2 to TRBJ1-5; TRBD1 matches 7 bases. The CDR3 is 13 residues long. V shed 7 bases, J shed 4 bases, and the junction held 4 bases outside the gene matches. Germline-derived CDR1 and CDR2 are SNHLY and FYNNEI. Full variable domain (outside the CDR3, taken from reference TRBV2 and TRBJ1-5): EPEVTQTPSHQVTQMGQEVILRCVPISNHLYFYWYRQILGQKVEFLVSFYNNEISEKSEIFDDQFSVERPDGSNFTLKIRSTKLEDSAMYFCASKGQWNQPQHFGDGTRLSIL.

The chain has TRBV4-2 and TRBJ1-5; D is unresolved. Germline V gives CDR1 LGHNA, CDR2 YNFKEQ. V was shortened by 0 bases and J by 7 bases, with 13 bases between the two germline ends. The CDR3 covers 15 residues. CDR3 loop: CASSQDLEQGQPQHF. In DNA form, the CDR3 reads TGTGCCAGCAGCCAAGATCTAGAGCAAGGCCAGCCCCAGCATTTT.

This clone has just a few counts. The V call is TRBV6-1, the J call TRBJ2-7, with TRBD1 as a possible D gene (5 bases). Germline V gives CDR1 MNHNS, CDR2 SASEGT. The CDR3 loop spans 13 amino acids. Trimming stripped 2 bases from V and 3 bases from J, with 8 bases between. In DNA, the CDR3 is TGTGCCAGCAGTGAAAGCGACAGCTACGAGCAGTACTTC. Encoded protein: CASSESDSYEQYF.

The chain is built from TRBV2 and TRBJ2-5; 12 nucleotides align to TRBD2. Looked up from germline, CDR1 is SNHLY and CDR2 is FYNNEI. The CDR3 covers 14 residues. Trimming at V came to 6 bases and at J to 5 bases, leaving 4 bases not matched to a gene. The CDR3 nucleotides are TGTGCCAGCAGAACTAGCGGGGGGACGGAGACCCAGTACTTC. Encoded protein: CASRTSGGTETQYF.

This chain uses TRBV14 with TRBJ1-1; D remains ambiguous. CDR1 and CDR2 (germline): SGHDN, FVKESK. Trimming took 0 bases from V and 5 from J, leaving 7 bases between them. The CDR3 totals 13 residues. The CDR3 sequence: CASSQERETEAFF. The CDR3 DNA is TGTGCCAGCAGCCAAGAGAGAGAGACTGAAGCTTTCTTT.

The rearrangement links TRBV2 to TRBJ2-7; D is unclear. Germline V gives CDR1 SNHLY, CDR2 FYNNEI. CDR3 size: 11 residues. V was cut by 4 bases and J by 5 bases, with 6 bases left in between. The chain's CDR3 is CASSAFDEQYF. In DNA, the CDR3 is TGTGCCAGCAGTGCGTTTGACGAGCAGTACTTC.

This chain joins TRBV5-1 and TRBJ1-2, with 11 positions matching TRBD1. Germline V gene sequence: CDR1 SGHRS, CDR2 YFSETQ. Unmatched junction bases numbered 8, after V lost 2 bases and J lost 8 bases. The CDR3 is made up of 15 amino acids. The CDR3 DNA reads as TGCGCCAGCAGCTTTAAAGGACAGGGGGCTGAGGGCTACACCTTC. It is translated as CASSFKGQGAEGYTF.

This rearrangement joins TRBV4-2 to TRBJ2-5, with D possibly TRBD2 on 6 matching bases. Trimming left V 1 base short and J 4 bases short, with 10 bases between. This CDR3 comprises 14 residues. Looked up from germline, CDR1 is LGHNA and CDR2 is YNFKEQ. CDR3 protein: CASSQVMGGETQYF. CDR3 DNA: TGTGCCAGCAGCCAAGTGATGGGGGGAGAGACCCAGTACTTC.

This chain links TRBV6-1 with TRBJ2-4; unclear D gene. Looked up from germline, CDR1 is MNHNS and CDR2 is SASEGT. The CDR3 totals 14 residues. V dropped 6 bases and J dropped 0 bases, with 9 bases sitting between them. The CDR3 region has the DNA TGTGCCAGCAGCCGGACCGTAGCCAAAAACATTCAGTACTTC. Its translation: CASSRTVAKNIQYF.

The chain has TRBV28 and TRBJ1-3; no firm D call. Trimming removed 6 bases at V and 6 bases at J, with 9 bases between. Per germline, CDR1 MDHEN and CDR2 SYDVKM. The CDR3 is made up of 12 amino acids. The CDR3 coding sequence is TGTGCCAGCAGGGAAGGGCTAAACACCATATATTTT. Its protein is CASREGLNTIYF. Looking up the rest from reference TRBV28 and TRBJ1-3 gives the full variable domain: DVKVTQSSRYLVKRTGEKVFLECVQDMDHENMFWYRQDPGLGLRLIYFSYDVKMKEKGDIPEGYSVSREKKERFSLILESASTNQTSMYLCASREGLNTIYFGEGSWLTVV.

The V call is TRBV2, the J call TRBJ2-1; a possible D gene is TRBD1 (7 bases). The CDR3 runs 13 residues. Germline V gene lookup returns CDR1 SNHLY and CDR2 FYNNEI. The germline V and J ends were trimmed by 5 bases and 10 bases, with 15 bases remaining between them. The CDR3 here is CASSSNPGGEQFF. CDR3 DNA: TGTGCCAGCAGTTCCAACCCAGGGGGGGAGCAGTTCTTC.

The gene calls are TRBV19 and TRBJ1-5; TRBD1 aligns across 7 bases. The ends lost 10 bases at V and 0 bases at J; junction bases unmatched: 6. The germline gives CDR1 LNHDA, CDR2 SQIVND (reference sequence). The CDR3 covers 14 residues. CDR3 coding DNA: TGTGCCACTTCCGACAGGGCTAGCAATCAGCCCCAGCATTTT. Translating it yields CATSDRASNQPQHF. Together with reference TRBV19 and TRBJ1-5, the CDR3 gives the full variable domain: DGGITQSPKYLFRKEGQNVTLSCEQNLNHDAMYWYRQDPGQGLRLIYYSQIVNDFQKGDIAEGYSVSREKKESFPLTVTSAQKNPTAFYLCATSDRASNQPQHFGDGTRLSIL.

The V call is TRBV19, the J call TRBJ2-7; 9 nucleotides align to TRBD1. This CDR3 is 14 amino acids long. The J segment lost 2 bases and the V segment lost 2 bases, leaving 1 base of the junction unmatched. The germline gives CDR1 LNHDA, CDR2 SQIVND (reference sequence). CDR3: CASSIRQGAYEQYF. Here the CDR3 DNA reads TGTGCCAGTAGTATACGACAGGGGGCCTACGAGCAGTACTTC.

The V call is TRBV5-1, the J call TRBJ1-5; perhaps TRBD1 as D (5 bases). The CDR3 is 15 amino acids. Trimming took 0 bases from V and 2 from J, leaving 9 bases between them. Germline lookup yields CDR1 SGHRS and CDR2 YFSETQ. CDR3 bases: TGCGCCAGCAGCTTGGAGGGGAGAGGCAATCAGCCCCAGCATTTT. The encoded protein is CASSLEGRGNQPQHF.

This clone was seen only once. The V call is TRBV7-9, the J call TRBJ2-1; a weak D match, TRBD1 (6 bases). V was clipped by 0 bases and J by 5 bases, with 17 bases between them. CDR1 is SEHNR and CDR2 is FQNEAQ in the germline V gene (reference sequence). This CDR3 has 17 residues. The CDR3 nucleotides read TGTGCCAGCAGCTTAGCGCTCAACAGGGAAATCGACAATGAGCAGTTCTTC. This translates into CASSLALNREIDNEQFF.

The CDR3 DNA follows: TGTGCCAGCAGCGGACAGGGGATTTCCTACGAGCAGTACTTC. Amino acid sequence: CASSGQGISYEQYF. The rearrangement uses TRBV6-1 and TRBJ2-7; 9 positions match TRBD1. Trimming cost V 6 bases and J 1 base; bases outside gene matches: 4. Germline CDR1 is MNHNS and CDR2 is SASEGT. The CDR3 has 14 amino acids.

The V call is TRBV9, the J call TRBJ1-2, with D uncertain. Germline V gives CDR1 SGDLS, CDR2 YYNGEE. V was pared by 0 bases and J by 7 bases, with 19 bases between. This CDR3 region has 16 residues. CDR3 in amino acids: CASSVDSGALGSGYTF. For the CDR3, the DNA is TGTGCCAGCAGCGTAGATAGTGGAGCCCTGGGATCTGGCTACACCTTC.

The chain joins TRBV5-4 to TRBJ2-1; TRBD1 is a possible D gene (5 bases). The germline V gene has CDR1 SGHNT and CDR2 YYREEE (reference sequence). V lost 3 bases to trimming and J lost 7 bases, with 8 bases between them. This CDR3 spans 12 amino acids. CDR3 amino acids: CASSSAGNEQFF. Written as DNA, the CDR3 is TGTGCCAGCAGCTCGGCAGGGAATGAGCAGTTCTTC.

The CDR3 protein is CSVEAATGDVYEQYF. The CDR3 nucleotides read TGCAGCGTTGAGGCCGCGACAGGGGACGTTTACGAGCAGTACTTC. The chain uses TRBV29-1 and TRBJ2-7, with 8 bases aligning to TRBD1. Germline loops: CDR1 SQVTM, CDR2 ANQGSEA. The V and J ends lost 3 bases and 4 bases, in that order; junction bases with no gene match: 11. This CDR3 contains 15 residues.

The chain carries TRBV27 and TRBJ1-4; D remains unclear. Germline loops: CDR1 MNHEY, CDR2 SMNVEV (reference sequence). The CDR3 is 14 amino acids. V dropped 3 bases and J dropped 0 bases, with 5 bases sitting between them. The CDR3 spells CASSFRPTNEKLFF. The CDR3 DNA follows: TGTGCCAGCAGTTTCCGCCCAACTAATGAAAAACTGTTTTTT.

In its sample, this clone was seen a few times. The CDR3 nucleotides read TGTGCCAGCAGCAGGGACCCGGTGGGCAGACCCCTCCACTTT. It codes for CASSRDPVGRPLHF. The chain couples TRBV27 to TRBJ1-6, with D possibly being TRBD1 (5 bases). V was pared by 6 bases and J by 12 bases, with 18 bases between. Germline lookup yields CDR1 MNHEY and CDR2 SMNVEV (reference sequence). CDR3 size: 14 residues.

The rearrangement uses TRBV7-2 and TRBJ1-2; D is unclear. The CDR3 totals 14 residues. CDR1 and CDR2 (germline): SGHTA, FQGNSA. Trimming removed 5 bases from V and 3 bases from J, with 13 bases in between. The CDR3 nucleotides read TGTGCCAGCAGCCCCCGACGGCTGGACTATGGCTACACCTTC. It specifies CASSPRRLDYGYTF.